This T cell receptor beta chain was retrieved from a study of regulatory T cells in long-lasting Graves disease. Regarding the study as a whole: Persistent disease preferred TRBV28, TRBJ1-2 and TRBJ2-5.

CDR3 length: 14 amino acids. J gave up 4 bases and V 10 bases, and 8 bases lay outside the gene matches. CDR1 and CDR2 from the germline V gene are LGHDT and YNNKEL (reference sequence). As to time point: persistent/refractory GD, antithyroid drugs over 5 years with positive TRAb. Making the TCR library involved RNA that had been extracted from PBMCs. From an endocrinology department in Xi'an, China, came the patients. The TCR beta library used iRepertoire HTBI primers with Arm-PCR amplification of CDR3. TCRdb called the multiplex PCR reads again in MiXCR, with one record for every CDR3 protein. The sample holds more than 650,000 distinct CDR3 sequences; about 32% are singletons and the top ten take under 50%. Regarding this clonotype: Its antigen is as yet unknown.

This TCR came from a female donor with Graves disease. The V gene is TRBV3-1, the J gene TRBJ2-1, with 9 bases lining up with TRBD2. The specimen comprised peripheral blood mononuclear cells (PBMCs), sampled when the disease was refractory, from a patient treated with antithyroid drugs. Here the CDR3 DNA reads TGTGCCACCGCCCCGACTAGCGGTTACAATGAGCAGTTCTTC. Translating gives CATAPTSGYNEQFF.